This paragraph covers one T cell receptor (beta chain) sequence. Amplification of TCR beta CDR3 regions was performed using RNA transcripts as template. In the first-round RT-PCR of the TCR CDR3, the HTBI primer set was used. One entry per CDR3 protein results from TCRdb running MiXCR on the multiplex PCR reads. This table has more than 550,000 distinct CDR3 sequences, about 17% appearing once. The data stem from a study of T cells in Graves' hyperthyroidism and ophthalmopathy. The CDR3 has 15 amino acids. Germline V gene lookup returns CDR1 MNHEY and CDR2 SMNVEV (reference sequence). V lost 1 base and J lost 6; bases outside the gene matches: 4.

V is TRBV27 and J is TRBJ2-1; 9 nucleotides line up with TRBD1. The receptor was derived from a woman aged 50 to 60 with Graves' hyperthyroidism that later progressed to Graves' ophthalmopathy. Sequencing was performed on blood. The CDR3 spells CASSLWGQGGNEQFF. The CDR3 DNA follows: TGTGCCAGCAGTTTATGGGGACAGGGAGGCAATGAGCAGTTCTTC.